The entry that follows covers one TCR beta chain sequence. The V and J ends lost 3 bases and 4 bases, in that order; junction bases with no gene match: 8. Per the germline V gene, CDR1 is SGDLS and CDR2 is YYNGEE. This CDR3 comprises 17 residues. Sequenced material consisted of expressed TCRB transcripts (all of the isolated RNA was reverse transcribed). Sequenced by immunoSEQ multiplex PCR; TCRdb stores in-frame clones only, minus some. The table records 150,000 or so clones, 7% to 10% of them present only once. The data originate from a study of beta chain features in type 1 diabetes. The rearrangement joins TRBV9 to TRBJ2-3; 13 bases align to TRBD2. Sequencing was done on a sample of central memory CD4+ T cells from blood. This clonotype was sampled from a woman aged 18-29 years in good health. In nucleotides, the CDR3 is TGTGCCAGCAGCGGGCAACGGACTAGCGGGAGCTCAGATACGCAGTATTTT. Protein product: CASSGQRTSGSSDTQYF.